This TCR beta chain was documented in a study of shared clonotypes between healthy human individuals. The CDR3 extends over 15 amino acids. The V end was cut by 8 bases, the J end by 4 bases, with 19 bases between. The germline V gene encodes CDR1 ENHRY and CDR2 SYGVKD. Profiling relied on immunoSEQ multiplex PCR, and the TCRdb table lists in-frame clones only, not all of them. This sample has 1.4 million to 1.5 million clones; 96% occur once, and the top ten carry more than 0.9%. This TCR came from a man aged 30 to 39 in good health. The chain carries TRBV10-3 and TRBJ2-3; D is perhaps TRBD2 (6 bases). What was sequenced was naive CD4+ T cells sorted from blood. Noted subset: CD45RA+ positively selected. The CDR3 DNA is TGTGCCATCCGAACCCAACGGGAGTCCTCAGATACGCAGTATTTT. Amino acid sequence: CAIRTQRESSDTQYF.